What follows is one TCR beta chain and its context. Its cognate antigen is unknown. The data originate from a study of shared clonotypes between healthy human individuals. Study observations and caveats: Across subsets, estimated richness was generally greater for naive than for memory populations.

The genomic DNA of each subset was split evenly across several immunoSEQ plates. TCRdb's table, derived via immunoSEQ multiplex PCR, lists solely in-frame clones and lacks some. Of over a million clones listed, more than 95% were seen once; the top ten hold 1.2%. Per the germline V gene, CDR1 is MGHDK and CDR2 is SYGVNS. V was pared by 7 bases and J by 4 bases, with 16 bases between. The CDR3 runs to 14 residues. This TCR derives from a man aged 30 to 45 in good health. Input material: naive CD4+ T cells sorted from blood. As to subset: CD45RA+ positively selected. The chain is built from TRBV25-1 and TRBJ1-1; D perhaps matches TRBD1 (5 bases). The CDR3 DNA follows: TGTGCCAGCACAACTACAGGTCGGTCCACTGAAGCTTTCTTT. This sequence encodes CASTTTGRSTEAFF.